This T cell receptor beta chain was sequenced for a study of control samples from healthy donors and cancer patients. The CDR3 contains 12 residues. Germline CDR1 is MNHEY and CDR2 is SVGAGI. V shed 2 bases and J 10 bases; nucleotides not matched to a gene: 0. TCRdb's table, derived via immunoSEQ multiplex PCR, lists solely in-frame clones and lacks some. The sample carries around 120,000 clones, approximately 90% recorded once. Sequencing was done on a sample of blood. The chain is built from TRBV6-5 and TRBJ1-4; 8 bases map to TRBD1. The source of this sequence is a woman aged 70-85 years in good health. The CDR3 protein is CASSYGQGKLFF. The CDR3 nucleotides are TGTGCCAGCAGTTACGGACAGGGAAAACTGTTTTTT.